This T cell receptor beta chain was captured in a study of somatic mutations in cytotoxic T cells in rheumatoid arthritis (dated by TCRdb to about 2017). Broadly, across the study: Before any treatment started and right after they were diagnosed, patients gave peripheral blood samples (around 30 ml EDTA). TCRB deep sequencing was performed for roughly 69 rheumatoid arthritis patients and approximately 20 healthy controls. The median ages of the patient and control groups were essentially identical. Whether expanded CD8+ T-cell clones in untreated, newly diagnosed rheumatoid arthritis carry somatic mutations was the study question, and clonality was characterized with TCRB deep sequencing. Some T-cell populations stained with V beta antibodies were sorted by flow on a FACSAria II or Sony SH800 to nearly 100% purity, with sorted V beta1+ cells additionally subjected to TCRB sequencing.

TCRB CDR3 sequencing used the immunoSEQ assay on genomic DNA. The paper's processing steps were these. When patient CD8+ clones exceeding 1% were checked against published virus-specific TCRB sequences, only a few matched. The analyses included only productive TCRB rearrangements. Clonality was expressed as a Shannon entropy-based productive clonality index, with each clone defined by a unique TCRB CDR3 sequence. Repertoire overlap for a pair of samples was computed from each clone's template counts relative to total templates per sample. V-gene usage measured by flow cytometry correlated with TCRB sequencing V-gene usage, with a Spearman r of around 0.59. In its TCRdb copy, this immuneACCESS table keeps in-frame sequences only and misses some clones. Where compared with another copy, unresolved V genes explain less than half of these, and the others have no known cause. V, J and clone size were drawn from that table, and D and trimming were deduced from the DNA. The table for this sample lists under 12,000 clones; 82% of them were counted only once. The ten largest clones take up about 8.1% of the sample.

With respect to this clone: Its antigen remains unidentified. There are no base qualities to consult, and no much larger clone falls within one base.

The CDR3 runs 17 amino acids, cysteine and phenylalanine included. Only the CDR3 DNA stays, 51 bases, in frame from base 1. Cut back by 0 bases and 0 bases, the V and J ends lie 13 bases apart. The CDR1 and CDR2 encoded by the germline V gene are SGDLS and YYNGEE. Overall study outcomes, separate from this receptor: It was unknown which antigens the expanded CD8+ clones targeted, and their absence from virus-specific databases did not exclude viral specificity. The slight underrepresentation of TRBV07 in patients was not corrected for multiple comparisons. Healthy controls showed no age-related increase in CD8+ clonality, whereas patients did (Spearman r of about 0.53). There was no significant difference in CD8+ T-cell clonality between rheumatoid arthritis patients and age-matched healthy controls. In about an eighth of the roughly 60 patients, more than 20% of CD8+ cells belonged to the largest CD8+ clone, while several identical CD8+ TCRB sequences were shared between blood and synovial fluid.

Flow cytometry confirmed the purity of CD4+ and CD8+ cells that had been isolated by positive magnetic bead selection on an AutoMACS. After a first flow cytometry screen using a TCR V beta antibody panel, clonal expansions were characterized through TCRB deep sequencing of sorted CD8+ fractions. Peripheral blood mononuclear cells were isolated by Ficoll-Paque PLUS density gradient separation. DNA was extracted from CD4-enriched, CD8-enriched or PBMC samples with Nucleospin Tissue or Tissue XS kits and quantified with a Qubit 2.0 fluorometer. The sequence was collected from a woman between 55 and 75 years old with rheumatoid arthritis. The sample was CD8+ T cells sorted from blood. The chain uses TRBV9 and TRBJ2-1; no D gene is confidently identified. CDR3 loop: CASSVASLPSSYNEQFF. At the DNA level, the sequence is TGTGCCAGCAGCGTAGCTTCGCTCCCGAGCTCCTACAATGAGCAGTTCTTC.